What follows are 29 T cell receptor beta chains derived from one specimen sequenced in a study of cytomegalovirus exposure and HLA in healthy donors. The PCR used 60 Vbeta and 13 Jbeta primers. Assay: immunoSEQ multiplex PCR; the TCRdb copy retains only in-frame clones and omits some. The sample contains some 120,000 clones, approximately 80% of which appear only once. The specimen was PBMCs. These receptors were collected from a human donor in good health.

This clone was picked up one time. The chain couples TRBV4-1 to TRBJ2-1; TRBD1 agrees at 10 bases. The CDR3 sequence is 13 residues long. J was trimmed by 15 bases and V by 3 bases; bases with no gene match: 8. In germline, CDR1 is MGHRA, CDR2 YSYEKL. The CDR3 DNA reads TGCGCCAGCAGCCAGTCGGGACAGGGGCTTTGGTTCTTC. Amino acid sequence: CASSQSGQGLWFF.

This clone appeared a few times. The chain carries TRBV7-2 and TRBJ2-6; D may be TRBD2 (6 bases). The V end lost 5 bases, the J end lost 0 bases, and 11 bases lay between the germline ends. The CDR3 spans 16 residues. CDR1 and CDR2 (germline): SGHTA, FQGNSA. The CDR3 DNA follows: TGTGCCAGCAGCCCATTCGGGGGCTCTGGGGCCAACGTCCTGACTTTC. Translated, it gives CASSPFGGSGANVLTF. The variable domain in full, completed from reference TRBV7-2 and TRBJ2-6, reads GAGVSQSPSNKVTEKGKDVELRCDPISGHTALYWYRQSLGQGLEFLIYFQGNSAPDKSGLPSDRFSAERTGGSVSTLTIQRTQQEDSAVYLCASSPFGGSGANVLTFGAGSRLTVL.

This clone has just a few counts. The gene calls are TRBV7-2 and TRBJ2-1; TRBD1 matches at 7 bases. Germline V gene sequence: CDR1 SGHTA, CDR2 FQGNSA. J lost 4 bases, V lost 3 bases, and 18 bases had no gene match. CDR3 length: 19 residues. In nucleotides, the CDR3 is TGTGCCAGCAGCTTCCCCAAAGCGACAGGGCCACTACCGTACAATGAGCAGTTCTTC. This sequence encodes CASSFPKATGPLPYNEQFF.

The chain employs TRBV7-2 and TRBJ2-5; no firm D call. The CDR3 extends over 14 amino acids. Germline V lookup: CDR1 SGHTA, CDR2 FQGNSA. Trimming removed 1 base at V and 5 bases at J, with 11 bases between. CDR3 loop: CASSLGPGEETQYF. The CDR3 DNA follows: TGTGCCAGCAGCTTAGGGCCGGGTGAGGAGACCCAGTACTTC.

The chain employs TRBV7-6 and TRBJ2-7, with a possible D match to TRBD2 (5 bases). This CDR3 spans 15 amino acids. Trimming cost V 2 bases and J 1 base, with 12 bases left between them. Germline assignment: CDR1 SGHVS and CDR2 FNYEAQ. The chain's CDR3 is CASSLFRRGSYEQYF. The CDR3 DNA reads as TGTGCCAGCAGCTTATTTCGTCGGGGATCCTACGAGCAGTACTTC.

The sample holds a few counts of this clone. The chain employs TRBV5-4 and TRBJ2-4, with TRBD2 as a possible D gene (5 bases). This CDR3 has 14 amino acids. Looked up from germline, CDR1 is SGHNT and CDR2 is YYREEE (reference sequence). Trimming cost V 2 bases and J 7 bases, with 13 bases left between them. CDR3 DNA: TGTGCCAGCAGCTTTTTTGCGGGCGAGAACATTCAGTACTTC. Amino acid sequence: CASSFFAGENIQYF.

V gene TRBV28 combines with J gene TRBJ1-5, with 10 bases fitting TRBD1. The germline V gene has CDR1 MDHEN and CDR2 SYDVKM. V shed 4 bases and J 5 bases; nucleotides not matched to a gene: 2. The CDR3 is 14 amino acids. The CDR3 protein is CASSSGQGDQPQHF. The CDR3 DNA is TGTGCCAGCAGTTCAGGACAGGGGGATCAGCCCCAGCATTTT.

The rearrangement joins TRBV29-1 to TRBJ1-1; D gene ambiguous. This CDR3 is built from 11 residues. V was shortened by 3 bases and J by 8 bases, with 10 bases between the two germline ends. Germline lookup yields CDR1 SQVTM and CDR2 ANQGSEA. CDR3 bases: TGCAGCGTTGATACAGAAGCCGAAGCTTTCTTT. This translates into CSVDTEAEAFF. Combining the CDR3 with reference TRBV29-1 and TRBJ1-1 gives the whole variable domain SAVISQKPSRDICQRGTSLTIQCQVDSQVTMMFWYRQQPGQSLTLIATANQGSEATYESGFVIDKFPISRPNLTFSTLTVSNMSPEDSSIYLCSVDTEAEAFFGQGTRLTVV.

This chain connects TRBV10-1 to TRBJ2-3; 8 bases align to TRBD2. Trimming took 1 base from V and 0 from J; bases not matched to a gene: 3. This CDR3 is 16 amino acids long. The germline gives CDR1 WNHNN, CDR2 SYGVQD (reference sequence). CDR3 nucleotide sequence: TGCGCCAGCAGTGAGTGGCCTAGCGGGAGCACAGATACGCAGTATTTT. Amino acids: CASSEWPSGSTDTQYF.

CDR3 sequence: CASQFQGGDRPQHF. Written as DNA, the CDR3 is TGTGCCAGCCAGTTCCAGGGCGGCGATCGGCCCCAGCATTTT. The gene calls are TRBV6-1 and TRBJ1-5, with a possible D match to TRBD1 (5 bases). CDR3 size: 14 residues. V dropped 8 bases and J dropped 9 bases, with 20 bases sitting between them. Germline CDR1 is MNHNS and CDR2 is SASEGT.

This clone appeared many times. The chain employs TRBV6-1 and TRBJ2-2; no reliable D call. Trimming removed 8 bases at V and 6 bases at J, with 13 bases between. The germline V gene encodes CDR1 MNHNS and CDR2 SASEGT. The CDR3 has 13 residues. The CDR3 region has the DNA TGTGCCAGCCCCCGAAGCGAACCCGGGGAGCTGTTTTTT. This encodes CASPRSEPGELFF.

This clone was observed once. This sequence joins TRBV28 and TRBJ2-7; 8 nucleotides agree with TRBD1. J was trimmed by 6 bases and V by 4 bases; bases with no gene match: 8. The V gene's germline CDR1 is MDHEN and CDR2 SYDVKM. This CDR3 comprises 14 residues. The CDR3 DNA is TGTGCCAGCAGTTCAATCCGACAGGGGCGCGAGCAGTACTTC. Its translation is CASSSIRQGREQYF. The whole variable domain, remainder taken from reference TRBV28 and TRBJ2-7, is DVKVTQSSRYLVKRTGEKVFLECVQDMDHENMFWYRQDPGLGLRLIYFSYDVKMKEKGDIPEGYSVSREKKERFSLILESASTNQTSMYLCASSSIRQGREQYFGPGTRLTVT.

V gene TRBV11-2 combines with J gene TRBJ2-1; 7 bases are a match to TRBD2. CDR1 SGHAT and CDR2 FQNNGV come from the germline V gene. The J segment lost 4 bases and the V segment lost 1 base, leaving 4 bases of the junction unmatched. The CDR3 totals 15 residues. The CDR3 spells CASSLGISGYNEQFF. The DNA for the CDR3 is TGTGCCAGCAGCTTAGGTATTAGCGGGTACAATGAGCAGTTCTTC.

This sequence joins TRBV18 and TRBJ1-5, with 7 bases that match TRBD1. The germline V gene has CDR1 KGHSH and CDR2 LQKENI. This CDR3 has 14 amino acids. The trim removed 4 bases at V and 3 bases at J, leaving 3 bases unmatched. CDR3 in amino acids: CASSRDSLNQPQHF. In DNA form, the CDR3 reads TGTGCCAGCTCACGGGACAGCCTCAATCAGCCCCAGCATTTT.

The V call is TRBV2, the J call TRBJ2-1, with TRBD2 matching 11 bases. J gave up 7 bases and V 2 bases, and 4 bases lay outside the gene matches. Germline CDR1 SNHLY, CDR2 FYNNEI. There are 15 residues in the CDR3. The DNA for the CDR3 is TGTGCCAGCAGTGAAATAAGACTAGCGGGGAATGAGCAGTTCTTC. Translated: CASSEIRLAGNEQFF.

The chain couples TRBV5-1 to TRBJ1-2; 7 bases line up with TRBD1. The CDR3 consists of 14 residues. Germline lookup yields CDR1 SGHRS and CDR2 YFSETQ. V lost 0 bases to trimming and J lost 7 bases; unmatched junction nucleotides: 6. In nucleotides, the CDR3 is TGCGCCAGCAGCTTGGAACAGGGGAACCGTGGCTACACCTTC. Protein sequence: CASSLEQGNRGYTF.

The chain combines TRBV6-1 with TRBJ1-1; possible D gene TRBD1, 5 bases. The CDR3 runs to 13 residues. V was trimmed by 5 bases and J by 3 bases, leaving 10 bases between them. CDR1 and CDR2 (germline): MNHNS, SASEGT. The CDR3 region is CASSLRAYTEAFF. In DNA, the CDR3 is TGTGCCAGCAGTCTCAGGGCGTACACTGAAGCTTTCTTT.

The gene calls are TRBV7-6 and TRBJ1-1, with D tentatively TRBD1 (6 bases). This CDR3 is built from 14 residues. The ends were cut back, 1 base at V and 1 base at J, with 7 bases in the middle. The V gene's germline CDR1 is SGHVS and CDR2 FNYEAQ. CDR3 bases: TGTGCCAGCAGCTTAGGGACAGCGAACACTGAAGCTTTCTTT. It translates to CASSLGTANTEAFF.

In nucleotides, the CDR3 is TGTGCCAGTAGTATTGCTCAGGCGGGCTATGGCTACACCTTC. This encodes CASSIAQAGYGYTF. The genes are TRBV19 and TRBJ1-2; D ambiguous. V was cut by 3 bases and J by 4 bases, with 12 bases left in between. Germline values: CDR1 LNHDA, CDR2 SQIVND (reference sequence). CDR3 length: 14 amino acids. Filled out from reference TRBV19 and TRBJ1-2, the complete variable domain reads DGGITQSPKYLFRKEGQNVTLSCEQNLNHDAMYWYRQDPGQGLRLIYYSQIVNDFQKGDIAEGYSVSREKKESFPLTVTSAQKNPTAFYLCASSIAQAGYGYTFGSGTRLTVV.

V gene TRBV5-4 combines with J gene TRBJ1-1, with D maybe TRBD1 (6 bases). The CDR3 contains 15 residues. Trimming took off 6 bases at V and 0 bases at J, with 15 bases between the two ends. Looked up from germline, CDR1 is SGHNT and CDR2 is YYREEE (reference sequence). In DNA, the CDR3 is TGTGCCAGCACCGCCATGGGACACCTGAACACTGAAGCTTTCTTT. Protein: CASTAMGHLNTEAFF.

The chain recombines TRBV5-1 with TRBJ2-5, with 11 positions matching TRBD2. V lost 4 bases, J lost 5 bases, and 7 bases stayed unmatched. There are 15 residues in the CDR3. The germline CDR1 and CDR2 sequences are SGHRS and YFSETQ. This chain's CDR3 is CASSPGTSGGETQYF. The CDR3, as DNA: TGCGCCAGCAGCCCCGGGACTAGCGGAGGGGAGACCCAGTACTTC. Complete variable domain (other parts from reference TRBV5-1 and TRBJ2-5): KAGVTQTPRYLIKTRGQQVTLSCSPISGHRSVSWYQQTPGQGLQFLFEYFSETQRNKGNFPGRFSGRQFSNSRSEMNVSTLELGDSALYLCASSPGTSGGETQYFGPGTRLLVL.

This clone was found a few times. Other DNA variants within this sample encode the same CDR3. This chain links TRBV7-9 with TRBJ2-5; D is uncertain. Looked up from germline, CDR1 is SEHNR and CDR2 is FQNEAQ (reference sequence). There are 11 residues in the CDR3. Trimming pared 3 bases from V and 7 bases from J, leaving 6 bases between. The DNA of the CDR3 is TGTGCCAGCAGCTTTACGGGGACCCAGTACTTC. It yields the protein CASSFTGTQYF.

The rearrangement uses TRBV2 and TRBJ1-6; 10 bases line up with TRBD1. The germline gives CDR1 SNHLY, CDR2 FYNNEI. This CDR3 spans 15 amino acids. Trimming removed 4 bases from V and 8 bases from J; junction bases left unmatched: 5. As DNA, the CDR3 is TGTGCCAGCAGTGTTTCGGGACAGGGGTATTCACCCCTCCACTTT. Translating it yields CASSVSGQGYSPLHF. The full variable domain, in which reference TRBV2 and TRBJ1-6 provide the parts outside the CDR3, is EPEVTQTPSHQVTQMGQEVILRCVPISNHLYFYWYRQILGQKVEFLVSFYNNEISEKSEIFDDQFSVERPDGSNFTLKIRSTKLEDSAMYFCASSVSGQGYSPLHFGNGTRLTVT.

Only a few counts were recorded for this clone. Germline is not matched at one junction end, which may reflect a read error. The CDR3: CASSVARIETQYF. CDR3 DNA: TGTGCTAGCAGCGTAGCGCGGATAGAGACCCAGTACTTC. J is TRBJ2-5 and V is TRBV7-7; weak D call: TRBD2 (5 bases). CDR3 length: 13 residues. Germline V gene sequence: CDR1 SSHAT, CDR2 FNYEAQ (reference sequence).

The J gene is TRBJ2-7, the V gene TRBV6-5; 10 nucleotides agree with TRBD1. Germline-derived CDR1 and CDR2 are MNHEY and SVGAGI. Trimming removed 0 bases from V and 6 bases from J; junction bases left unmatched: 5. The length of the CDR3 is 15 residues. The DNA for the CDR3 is TGTGCCAGCAGTTACTCGGGACAGGGGTGGATCGAGCAGTACTTC. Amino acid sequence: CASSYSGQGWIEQYF.

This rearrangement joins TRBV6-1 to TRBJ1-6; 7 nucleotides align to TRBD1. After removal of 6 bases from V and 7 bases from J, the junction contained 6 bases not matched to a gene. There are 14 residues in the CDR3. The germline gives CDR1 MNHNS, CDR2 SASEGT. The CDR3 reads CASSSGTENSPLHF. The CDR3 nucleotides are TGTGCCAGCAGCTCCGGGACAGAAAATTCACCCCTCCACTTT.

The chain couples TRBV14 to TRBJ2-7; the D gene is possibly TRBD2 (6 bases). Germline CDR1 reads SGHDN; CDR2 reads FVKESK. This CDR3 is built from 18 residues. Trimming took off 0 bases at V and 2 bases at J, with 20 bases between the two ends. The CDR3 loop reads CASSQDIKIPGLTYEQYF. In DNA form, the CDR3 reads TGTGCCAGCAGCCAAGACATTAAGATTCCGGGACTCACCTACGAGCAGTACTTC.

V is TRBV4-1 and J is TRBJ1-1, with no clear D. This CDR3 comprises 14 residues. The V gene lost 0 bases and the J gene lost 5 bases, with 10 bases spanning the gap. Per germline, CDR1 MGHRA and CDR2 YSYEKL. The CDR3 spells CASSQDRGITEAFF. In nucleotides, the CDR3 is TGCGCCAGCAGCCAAGATAGAGGGATAACTGAAGCTTTCTTT.

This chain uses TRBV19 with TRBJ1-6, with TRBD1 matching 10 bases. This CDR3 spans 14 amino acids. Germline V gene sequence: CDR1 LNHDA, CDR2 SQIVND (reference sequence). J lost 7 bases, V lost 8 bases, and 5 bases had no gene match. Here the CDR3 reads CASGMGQGNSPLHF. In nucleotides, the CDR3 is TGTGCCAGTGGAATGGGACAGGGGAATTCACCCCTCCACTTT. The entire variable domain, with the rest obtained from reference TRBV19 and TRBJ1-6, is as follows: DGGITQSPKYLFRKEGQNVTLSCEQNLNHDAMYWYRQDPGQGLRLIYYSQIVNDFQKGDIAEGYSVSREKKESFPLTVTSAQKNPTAFYLCASGMGQGNSPLHFGNGTRLTVT.